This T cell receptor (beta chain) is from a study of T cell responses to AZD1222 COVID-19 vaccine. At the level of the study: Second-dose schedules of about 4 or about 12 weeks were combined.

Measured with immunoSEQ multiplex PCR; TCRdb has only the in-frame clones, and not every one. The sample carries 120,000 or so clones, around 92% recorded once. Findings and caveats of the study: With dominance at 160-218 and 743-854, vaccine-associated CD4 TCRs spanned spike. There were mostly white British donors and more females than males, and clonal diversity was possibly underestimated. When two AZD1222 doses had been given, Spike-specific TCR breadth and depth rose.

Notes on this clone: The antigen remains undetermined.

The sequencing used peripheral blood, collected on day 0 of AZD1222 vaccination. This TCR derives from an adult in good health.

CDR3 nucleotides: TGTGCCAGCAGCTTATCGGCGGCCATTGGGACTGAAGCTTTCTTT. Translated: CASSLSAAIGTEAFF. The gene calls are TRBV7-6 and TRBJ1-1; D call uncertain. V lost 2 bases and J lost 5, with 15 bases in between. Germline assignment: CDR1 SGHVS and CDR2 FNYEAQ. The CDR3 sequence is 15 residues long.